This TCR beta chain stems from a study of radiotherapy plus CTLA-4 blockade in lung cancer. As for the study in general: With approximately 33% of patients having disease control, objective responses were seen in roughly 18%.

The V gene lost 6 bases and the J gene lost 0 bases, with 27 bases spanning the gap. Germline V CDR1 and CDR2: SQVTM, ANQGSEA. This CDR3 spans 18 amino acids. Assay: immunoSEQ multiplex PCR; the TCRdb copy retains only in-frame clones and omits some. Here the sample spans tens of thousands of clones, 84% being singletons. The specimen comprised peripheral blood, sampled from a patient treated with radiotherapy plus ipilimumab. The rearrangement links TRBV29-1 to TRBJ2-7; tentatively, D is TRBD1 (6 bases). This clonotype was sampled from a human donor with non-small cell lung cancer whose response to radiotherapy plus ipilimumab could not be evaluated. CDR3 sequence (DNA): TGCAGCGTGAATATTACTGACAGGACTCATGGCGGCTCCTACGAGCAGTACTTC. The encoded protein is CSVNITDRTHGGSYEQYF.